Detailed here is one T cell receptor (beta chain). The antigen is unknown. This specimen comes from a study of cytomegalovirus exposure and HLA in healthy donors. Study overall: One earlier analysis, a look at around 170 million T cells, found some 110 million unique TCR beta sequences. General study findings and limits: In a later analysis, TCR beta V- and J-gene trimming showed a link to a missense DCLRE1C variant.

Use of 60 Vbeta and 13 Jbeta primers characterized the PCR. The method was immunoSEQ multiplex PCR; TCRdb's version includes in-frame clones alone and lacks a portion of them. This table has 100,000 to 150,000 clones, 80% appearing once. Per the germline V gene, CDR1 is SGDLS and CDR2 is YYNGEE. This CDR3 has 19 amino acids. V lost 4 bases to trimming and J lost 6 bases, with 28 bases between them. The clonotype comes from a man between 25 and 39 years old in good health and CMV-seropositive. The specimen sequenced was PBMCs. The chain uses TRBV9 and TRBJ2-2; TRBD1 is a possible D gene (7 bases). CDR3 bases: TGTGCCAGCAGCCCTCATGCGTCCTACAGGGGCGGGGATGCCGGGGAGCTGTTTTTT. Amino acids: CASSPHASYRGGDAGELFF.